Listed below are T cell receptor beta chains from one sample, sequenced in a study of T cells after yellow fever vaccination. TCRdb reprocessed the 5' RACE reads via MiXCR and lists one record per CDR3 protein. The sample yields under 600,000 distinct CDR3 sequences, roughly 12% seen once. Source: PBMCs, taken on the day of the yellow fever booster vaccination. The receptors shown here come from a man aged 25-40 years who received the YFV17D yellow fever vaccine. Each CDR3 is given with its conserved first and last residue. A D gene is named only where the DNA matches it firmly. Not every row has a clone size; where given, it reads once, few, many or a size class.

len: 15; v_gene: TRBV7-3; abundance: NA; j_gene: TRBJ2-1; d_gene: NA; CDR3nt: TGTGCCAGCAGCCCGGAGGGGGCGTGGGCGAATGAGCAGTTCTTC; CDR3aa: CASSPEGAWANEQFF
len: 14; v_gene: TRBV9; abundance: few; j_gene: TRBJ2-3; d_gene: TRBD1; CDR3nt: TGTGCCAGCAGCACCGGACAGGGGAGAGATACGCAGTATTTT; CDR3aa: CASSTGQGRDTQYF
len: 11; v_gene: TRBV20-1; abundance: few; j_gene: TRBJ2-1; d_gene: TRBD1; CDR3nt: TGCAGACAGGGGGACTACAATGAGCAGTTCTTC; CDR3aa: CRQGDYNEQFF
len: 16; v_gene: TRBV20-1; abundance: NA; j_gene: TRBJ1-5; d_gene: TRBD1; CDR3nt: TGCAGTGCTAGTGGGACAGGGACGTTGGGCAATCAGCCCCAGCATTTT; CDR3aa: CSASGTGTLGNQPQHF
len: 14; v_gene: TRBV7-2; abundance: NA; j_gene: TRBJ1-1; d_gene: NA; CDR3nt: TGTGCCAGCAGCACGGACCTTGGAGGTACTGAAGCTTTCTTT; CDR3aa: CASSTDLGGTEAFF
len: 15; v_gene: TRBV5-1; abundance: many; j_gene: TRBJ2-1; d_gene: NA; CDR3nt: TGCGCCAGCAGCTTGGCCCGAGGGAGCTACAATGAGCAGTTCTTC; CDR3aa: CASSLARGSYNEQFF
len: 17; v_gene: TRBV7-3; abundance: many; j_gene: TRBJ2-2; d_gene: TRBD2; CDR3nt: TGTGCCAGCAGCTCCGGGACTAGCGGGCTGGGCACCGGGGAGCTGTTTTTT; CDR3aa: CASSSGTSGLGTGELFF
len: 14; v_gene: TRBV20-1; abundance: NA; j_gene: TRBJ2-5; d_gene: NA; CDR3nt: TGCAGTACCTCGGTGGGGGGTAGGCGAGAGACCCAGTACTTC; CDR3aa: CSTSVGGRRETQYF
len: 18; v_gene: TRBV4-3; abundance: few; j_gene: TRBJ1-2; d_gene: TRBD1; CDR3nt: TGCGCCAGCAGCCAAGATCTCCCCTCGGGACAGGGTACCTATGGCTACACCTTC; CDR3aa: CASSQDLPSGQGTYGYTF
len: 13; v_gene: TRBV10-3; abundance: NA; j_gene: TRBJ1-1; d_gene: NA; CDR3nt: TGTGCCATCCGGACGGACCGTAACACTGAAGCTTTCTTT; CDR3aa: CAIRTDRNTEAFF
len: 16; v_gene: TRBV5-1; abundance: NA; j_gene: TRBJ2-5; d_gene: TRBD1; CDR3nt: TGCGCCAGCAGCTTGGGGGGGACAGGGACGGAAGAGACCCAGTACTTC; CDR3aa: CASSLGGTGTEETQYF
len: 14; v_gene: TRBV29-1; abundance: many; j_gene: TRBJ1-3; d_gene: NA; CDR3nt: TGCAGCCCCGTCTTGGGGAAGGCTACGAACACCATATATTTT; CDR3aa: CSPVLGKATNTIYF
len: 12; v_gene: TRBV6-2/TRBV6-3; abundance: NA; j_gene: TRBJ1-2; d_gene: NA; CDR3nt: TGTGCCAGCGCCCCAGGGAACTATGGCTACACCTTC; CDR3aa: CASAPGNYGYTF
len: 17; v_gene: TRBV30; abundance: NA; j_gene: TRBJ2-7; d_gene: TRBD2; CDR3nt: TGTGCCTGGAGAGTGACTAGCGGGAGGGGCCACCTCTACGAGCAGTACTTC; CDR3aa: CAWRVTSGRGHLYEQYF
len: 15; v_gene: TRBV5-4; abundance: few; j_gene: TRBJ2-7; d_gene: NA; CDR3nt: TGTGCCAGCAGCTTGTGGGGGGCAAAAAGCTACGAGCAGTACTTC; CDR3aa: CASSLWGAKSYEQYF
len: 12; v_gene: TRBV2; abundance: few; j_gene: TRBJ2-3; d_gene: TRBD1; CDR3nt: TGTGCCAGCGATCGACAGGGGGGGACGCAGTATTTT; CDR3aa: CASDRQGGTQYF
len: 12; v_gene: TRBV12-3/TRBV12-4; abundance: few; j_gene: TRBJ2-1; d_gene: NA; CDR3nt: TGTGCCAGCAGCCTTCGATCTAATGAGCAGTTCTTC; CDR3aa: CASSLRSNEQFF
len: 15; v_gene: TRBV7-9; abundance: few; j_gene: TRBJ2-3; d_gene: NA; CDR3nt: TGTGCCAGCAGCCAAGCGGTTGGGAGGACAGATACGCAGTATTTT; CDR3aa: CASSQAVGRTDTQYF
len: 15; v_gene: TRBV7-2; abundance: NA; j_gene: TRBJ1-1; d_gene: NA; CDR3nt: TGTGCCAGCAGCTTAGTGCGACTAGGGGGTACTGAAGCTTTCTTT; CDR3aa: CASSLVRLGGTEAFF
len: 13; v_gene: TRBV11-2; abundance: NA; j_gene: TRBJ2-3; d_gene: TRBD2; CDR3nt: TGTGCCAGCAGCTTGGAGGGAGGGAATACGCAGTATTTT; CDR3aa: CASSLEGGNTQYF
len: 14; v_gene: TRBV12-3/TRBV12-4; abundance: many; j_gene: TRBJ2-7; d_gene: TRBD2; CDR3nt: TGTGCCAGCAGCACTAGCGGGATCGGGGGCGAGCAGTACTTC; CDR3aa: CASSTSGIGGEQYF
len: 15; v_gene: TRBV4-3; abundance: NA; j_gene: TRBJ1-6; d_gene: NA; CDR3nt: TGCGCCAGCAGCCAATCCGGGGCTGATAATTCACCCCTCCACTTT; CDR3aa: CASSQSGADNSPLHF
len: 12; v_gene: TRBV4-3; abundance: NA; j_gene: TRBJ1-2; d_gene: NA; CDR3nt: TGCGCCAGCTCGAATCAGGGCTACGGCTACACCTTC; CDR3aa: CASSNQGYGYTF
len: 11; v_gene: TRBV10-3; abundance: few; j_gene: TRBJ2-1; d_gene: NA; CDR3nt: TGTGCCATCAGTAGGTCGACTGAGCAGTTCTTC; CDR3aa: CAISRSTEQFF
len: 13; v_gene: TRBV20-1; abundance: NA; j_gene: TRBJ2-1; d_gene: TRBD2; CDR3nt: TGCAGTGCTACTAGCGGGAGTTCACATGAGCAGTTCTTC; CDR3aa: CSATSGSSHEQFF
len: 15; v_gene: TRBV20-1; abundance: few; j_gene: TRBJ2-3; d_gene: TRBD2; CDR3nt: TGCAGTGCTAGCCCCCCAGCGGGAGGGTCCGATACGCAGTATTTT; CDR3aa: CSASPPAGGSDTQYF
len: 14; v_gene: TRBV9; abundance: NA; j_gene: TRBJ1-1; d_gene: TRBD1; CDR3nt: TGTGCCAGCAGCGTAGACAGGGGAGACACTGAAGCTTTCTTT; CDR3aa: CASSVDRGDTEAFF
len: 16; v_gene: TRBV7-2; abundance: NA; j_gene: TRBJ2-2; d_gene: NA; CDR3nt: TGTGCCAGCAGTTACGAGCGGACCCAGAGTCTCGGGGAGCTGTTTTTT; CDR3aa: CASSYERTQSLGELFF
len: 15; v_gene: TRBV20-1; abundance: few; j_gene: TRBJ2-1; d_gene: TRBD2; CDR3nt: TGCAGTGCTAGAGATTTTACTAGCGGGCCCCGTGAGCAGTTCTTC; CDR3aa: CSARDFTSGPREQFF
len: 15; v_gene: TRBV18; abundance: few; j_gene: TRBJ2-5; d_gene: NA; CDR3nt: TGTGCCAGCTCACCGAATTCAGGGGCGCAAGAGACCCAGTACTTC; CDR3aa: CASSPNSGAQETQYF
len: 14; v_gene: TRBV30; abundance: few; j_gene: TRBJ2-3; d_gene: TRBD1; CDR3nt: TGTGCCTGGAGTGTTCGGACAGGGGCTGATACGCAGTATTTT; CDR3aa: CAWSVRTGADTQYF
len: 16; v_gene: TRBV7-2; abundance: NA; j_gene: TRBJ2-1; d_gene: TRBD1; CDR3nt: TGTGCCAGCAGCTTAGAAGGGACAGGACCTTACAATGAGCAGTTCTTC; CDR3aa: CASSLEGTGPYNEQFF
len: 16; v_gene: TRBV28; abundance: NA; j_gene: TRBJ2-5; d_gene: TRBD2; CDR3nt: TGTGCCAGCAGTTTACCGAGCGGGAGAGGGGTAGAGACCCAGTACTTC; CDR3aa: CASSLPSGRGVETQYF
len: 12; v_gene: TRBV6-6; abundance: NA; j_gene: TRBJ2-7; d_gene: TRBD1; CDR3nt: TGTGCCACCGGACAGGGGAACTACGAGCAGTACTTC; CDR3aa: CATGQGNYEQYF
len: 14; v_gene: TRBV7-3; abundance: NA; j_gene: TRBJ2-7; d_gene: TRBD1; CDR3nt: TGTGCCAGCAGCTACAGGGGGACCCGATACGAGCAGTACTTC; CDR3aa: CASSYRGTRYEQYF
len: 16; v_gene: TRBV7-2; abundance: few; j_gene: TRBJ2-3; d_gene: NA; CDR3nt: TGTGCCAGCAGCCACGAAGCGCTAGCGCGAACAGATACGCAGTATTTT; CDR3aa: CASSHEALARTDTQYF